The clone carrying this T cell receptor beta chain has at least ten counts. What it binds is not known. The data are from a study of response to subunit inactivated influenza vaccine. General study findings and limits: It was suggested by the authors that few new T cells are recruited by each seasonal influenza vaccination.

Each CDR3 protein is one row after TCRdb ran MiXCR on the RT-PCR reads. The sample shows 860,000 or so distinct CDR3 sequences, about 20% of them seen only once. Sample: PBMCs from blood, taken about 5 days after vaccination. The TCR comes from a man aged 45 to 65 who received an inactivated influenza vaccine.

Written as DNA, the CDR3 is TGCGCCAGCAGCCCACACCGGGACAAGGCCTACAATGAGCAGTTCTTC. Protein: CASSPHRDKAYNEQFF. The V and J genes are TRBV5-1 and TRBJ2-1; tentatively, D is TRBD1 (6 bases). Trimming took off 4 bases at V and 2 bases at J, with 16 bases between the two ends. The CDR3 extends over 16 amino acids. CDR1 SGHRS and CDR2 YFSETQ come from the germline V gene.